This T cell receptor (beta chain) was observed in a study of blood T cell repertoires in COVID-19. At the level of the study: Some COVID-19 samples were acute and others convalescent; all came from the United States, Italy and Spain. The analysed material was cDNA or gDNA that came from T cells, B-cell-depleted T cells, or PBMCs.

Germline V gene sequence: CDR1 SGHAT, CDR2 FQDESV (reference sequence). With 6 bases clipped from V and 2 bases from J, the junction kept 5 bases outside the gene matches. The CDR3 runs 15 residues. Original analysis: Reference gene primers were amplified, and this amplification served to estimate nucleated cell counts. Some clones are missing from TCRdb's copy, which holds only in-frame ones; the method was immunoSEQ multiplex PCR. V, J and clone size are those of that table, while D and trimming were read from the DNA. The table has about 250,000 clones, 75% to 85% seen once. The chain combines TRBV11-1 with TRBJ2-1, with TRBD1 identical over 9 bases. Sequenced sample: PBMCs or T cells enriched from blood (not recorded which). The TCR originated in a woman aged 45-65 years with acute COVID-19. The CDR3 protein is CASRMGQGAYNEQFF. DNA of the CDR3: TGTGCCAGCAGGATGGGACAGGGTGCCTACAATGAGCAGTTCTTC.